A selection of T cell receptor beta chains follows, all from one sample in a study of blood T cell repertoires in COVID-19. Data came from immunoSEQ multiplex PCR; TCRdb stores just in-frame clones and leaves some out. The repertoire holds 50,000 or so clones, with 90% as singletons. Sample: peripheral blood. Receptors were obtained from a human donor in a cohort sampled during active COVID-19. CDR3s include the opening cysteine and the closing phenylalanine or tryptophan. The D gene is left open where the match is weak. The size of a clone is reported for some rows only, either as once, few or many, or as a class for expanded clones.

>TRBV27|TRBD1|TRBJ1-5|.
TGTGCCAGCAGTTCCCAGACAGGGCCCCATCAGCCCCAGCATTTT
CASSSQTGPHQPQHF
>TRBV4-1|.|TRBJ1-4|.
TGCGCCAGCAGCTTAGGGTCGGGGGATGAAAAACTGTTTTTT
CASSLGSGDEKLFF
>TRBV5-1|TRBD2|TRBJ2-3|.
TGCGCCAGCAGCTGGGAAGCGGGAGAGGGCACAGATACGCAGTATTTT
CASSWEAGEGTDTQYF
>TRBV10-3|.|TRBJ1-1|.
TGTGCCATCAGCGCATTTAGCACTGAAGCTTTCTTT
CAISAFSTEAFF
>TRBV5-1|TRBD1|TRBJ2-7|.
TGCGCCAGCAGCGCGGGACAGGGATTCTACGAGCAGTACTTC
CASSAGQGFYEQYF
>TRBV11-2|.|TRBJ2-7|once
TGTGCCAGCAGCTTAGGGTACCCAGGGTACGAGCAGTACTTC
CASSLGYPGYEQYF
>TRBV2|.|TRBJ1-5|.
TGTGCCAGCAGTCGGCAGGGCAATCAGCCCCAGCATTTT
CASSRQGNQPQHF
>TRBV28|TRBD2|TRBJ2-7|.
TGTGCCAGCACCCCAGGGGGACTAGCGGGAGAGTTCTCCTACGAGCAGTACTTC
CASTPGGLAGEFSYEQYF
>TRBV4-2|.|TRBJ2-6|.
TGTGCCAGCAGCCATTCCGTTCTTGGGGCCAACGTCCTGACTTTC
CASSHSVLGANVLTF
>TRBV10-3|TRBD1|TRBJ2-6|.
TGTGCCATCAGTGGTCTGTTTGGGACAGAACTTCCAGGGGCCAACGTCCTGACTTTC
CAISGLFGTELPGANVLTF
>TRBV5-1|TRBD1|TRBJ1-2|once
TGCGCCAGCAGCTTGGACGGGACAGGCAATGGCTACACCTTC
CASSLDGTGNGYTF
>TRBV9|TRBD2|TRBJ2-1|.
TGTGCCAGCAGCGCGAGCGGGAGAACCGACAATGAGCAGTTCTTC
CASSASGRTDNEQFF
>TRBV20-1|.|TRBJ1-1|.
TGCAGTGCTAGTCCAAGTAAAGCGAACACTGAAGCTTTCTTT
CSASPSKANTEAFF
>TRBV4-1|TRBD1|TRBJ2-7|.
TGCGCCAGCAGCCAGGGACAGGACTCCTACGAGCAGTACTTC
CASSQGQDSYEQYF